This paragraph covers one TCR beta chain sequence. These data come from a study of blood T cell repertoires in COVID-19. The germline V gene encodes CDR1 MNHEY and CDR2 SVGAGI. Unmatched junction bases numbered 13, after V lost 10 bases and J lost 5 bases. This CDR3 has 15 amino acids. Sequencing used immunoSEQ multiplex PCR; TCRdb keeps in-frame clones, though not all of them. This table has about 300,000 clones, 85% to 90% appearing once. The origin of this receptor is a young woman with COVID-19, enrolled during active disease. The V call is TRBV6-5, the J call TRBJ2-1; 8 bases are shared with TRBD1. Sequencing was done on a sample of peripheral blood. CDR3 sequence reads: CATKESQGADNEQFF. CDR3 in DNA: TGTGCCACTAAAGAGTCCCAGGGGGCCGACAATGAGCAGTTCTTC.